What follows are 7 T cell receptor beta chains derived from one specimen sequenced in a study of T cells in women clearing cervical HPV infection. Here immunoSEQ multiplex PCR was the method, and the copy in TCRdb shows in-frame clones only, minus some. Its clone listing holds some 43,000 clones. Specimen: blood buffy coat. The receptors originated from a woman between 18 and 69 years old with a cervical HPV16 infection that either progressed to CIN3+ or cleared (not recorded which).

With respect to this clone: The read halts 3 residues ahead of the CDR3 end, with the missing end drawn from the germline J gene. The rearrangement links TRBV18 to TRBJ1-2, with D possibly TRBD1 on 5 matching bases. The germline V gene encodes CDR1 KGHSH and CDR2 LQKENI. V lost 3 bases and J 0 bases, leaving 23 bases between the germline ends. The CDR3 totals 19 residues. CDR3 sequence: CASSPEIQGAVGANYGYTF. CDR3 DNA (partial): TGTGCCAGCTCACCCGAGATCCAGGGAGCTGTTGGGGCTAACTATGGC.

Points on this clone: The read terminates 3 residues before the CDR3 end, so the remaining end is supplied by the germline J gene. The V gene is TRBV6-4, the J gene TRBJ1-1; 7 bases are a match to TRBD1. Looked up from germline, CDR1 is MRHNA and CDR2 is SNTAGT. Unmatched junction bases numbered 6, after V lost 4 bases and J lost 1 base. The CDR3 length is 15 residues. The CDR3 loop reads CASSAIQGQNTEAFF. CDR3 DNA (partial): TGTGCCAGCAGTGCTATACAGGGGCAGAACACTGAA.

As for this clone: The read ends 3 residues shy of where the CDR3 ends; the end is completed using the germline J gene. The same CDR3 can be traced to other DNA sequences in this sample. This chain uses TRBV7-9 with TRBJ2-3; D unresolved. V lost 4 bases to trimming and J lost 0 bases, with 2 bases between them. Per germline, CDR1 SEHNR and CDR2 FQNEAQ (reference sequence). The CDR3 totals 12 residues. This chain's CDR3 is CASSSSTDTQYF. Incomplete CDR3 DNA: TGTGCCAGCAGCTCGAGCACAGATACG. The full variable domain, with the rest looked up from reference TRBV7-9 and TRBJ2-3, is DTGVSQNPRHKITKRGQNVTFRCDPISEHNRLYWYRQTLGQGPEFLTYFQNEAQLEKSRLLSDRFSAERPKGSFSTLEIQRTEQGDSAMYLCASSSSTDTQYFGPGTRLTVL.

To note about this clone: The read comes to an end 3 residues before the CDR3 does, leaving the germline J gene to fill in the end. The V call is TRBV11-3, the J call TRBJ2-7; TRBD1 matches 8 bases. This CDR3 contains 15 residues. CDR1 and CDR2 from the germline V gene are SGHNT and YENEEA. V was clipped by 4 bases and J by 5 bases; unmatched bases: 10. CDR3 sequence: CASSSRTGRTDEQYF. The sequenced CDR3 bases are TGTGCCAGCAGCTCCAGGACAGGGAGGACTGACGAG.

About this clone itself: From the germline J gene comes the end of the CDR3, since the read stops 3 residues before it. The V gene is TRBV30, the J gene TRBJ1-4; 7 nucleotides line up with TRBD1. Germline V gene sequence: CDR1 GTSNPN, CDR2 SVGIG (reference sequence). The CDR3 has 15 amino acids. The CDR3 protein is CAFSTGSSYNSPLFF. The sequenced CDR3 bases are TGTGCCTTCTCGACAGGGAGCTCCTATAATTCACCA.

The chain's CDR3 is CASSYYAGGYNEQFF. The CDR3 bases that were read are TGTGCCAGCAGCTATTACGCCGGCGGGTACAATGAG. The V gene is TRBV7-2, the J gene TRBJ2-1; perhaps TRBD2 as D (5 bases). The read stops 3 residues short of the end of the CDR3; the missing end is completed from the germline J gene. Trimming removed 4 bases at V and 4 bases at J, with 14 bases between. Germline CDR1 SGHTA, CDR2 FQGNSA. The CDR3 loop spans 15 amino acids.

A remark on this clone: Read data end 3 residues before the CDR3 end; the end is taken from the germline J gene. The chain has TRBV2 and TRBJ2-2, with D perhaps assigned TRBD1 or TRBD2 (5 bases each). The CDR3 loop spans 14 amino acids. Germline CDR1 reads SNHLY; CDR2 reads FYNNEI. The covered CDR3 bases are TGTGCCAGCACCTGGACGTACAGAGGGGAAAAG. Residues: CASTWTYRGEK. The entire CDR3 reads CASTWTYRGEKLFF.